A single T cell receptor (beta chain) is shown here with its context. Its recognized antigen is unknown. No quality values exist for individual bases; no much larger clone is one base distant. In the ophthalmopathy patients, disease was moderately to severely active, with a Clinical Activity Score of 3 or more, a NOSPECS grade of 4 or more, and a duration of less than 3 months. Any patient with an uncontrolled infection, another autoimmune disease, pregnancy or lactation was excluded. Clinical symptoms, serum thyroxine and TRAb, thyroid ultrasound, and orbital computed tomography formed the basis for the diagnoses. PBMCs were isolated from about 10 ml of fresh peripheral blood by Ficoll-Paque density gradient centrifugation. Total RNA was extracted with Trizol reagent, and quality was checked on an Agilent 2100 Bioanalyzer. The TCR beta CDR3 regions were amplified from RNA transcripts. The TCR CDR3 was subjected to a first round of RT-PCR using the HTBI primer set and the Qiagen OneStep RT-PCR kit. The libraries were constructed in a second round of multiplex PCR and then size-selected and purified. Paired-end sequencing of the libraries was performed with 100 bp reads on an Illumina HiSeq2000. For the original study's pipeline: SOAPnuke was used to process the raw data, removing reads that contained adapters or uncalled bases, had a mean Phred below 15, or lacked an exact match to the constant primer or identifier. High-quality paired reads were merged using COPE v1.2.5, and each unique nucleotide sequence was defined as a clonotype. MiTCR v1.1 was used to align the clonotypes against IMGT TRBV, TRBD and TRBJ reference segments. Only V-J combinations with frequency above 0.0001, covering 99.2% of repertoires, were analysed. A TCS score was defined as the ratio of F50 (clonal expansion) to E x V (chaos), with BLOSUM62-based TCRdist applied between CDR3 peptides within each V-J. Welch's t-statistics and random forest reduced approximately 520 V-J features to 13, which were used in a naive Bayes classifier (R e1071). The public reads were run again by TCRdb, first through fastp at Q25 and then through MiXCR, and only productive beta chains were kept. All rows with the same CDR3 protein become a single entry with the most common DNA and genes. TCRdb, not the original authors, processed these V and J calls. The sample profile shows fewer than 750,000 distinct CDR3 sequences; roughly 14% of them were found once. Around 13% of the sample belongs to the ten largest clones.

This specimen belongs to a study of T cells in Graves' hyperthyroidism and ophthalmopathy (dated by TCRdb to the late 2010s). Background on the whole study: Peripheral blood was sampled at the time of initial diagnosis, prior to any treatment. According to the paper, TCR Vbeta CDR3 sequencing was carried out on about 140 peripheral blood samples, which came from 40 to 45 ophthalmopathy, around 74 hyperthyroidism and about 17 progressor patients. After sampling, hyperthyroidism patients received methimazole starting at 30 mg daily, and ophthalmopathy patients received high-dose intravenous methylprednisolone. The 90 to 100 discovery patients were randomly divided into training and test sets at a 7:3 ratio. In several Graves' hyperthyroidism patients, the study also compared T-cell repertoires from thyroid tissue with T-cell repertoires from blood. To identify TCR V-J signatures that set the groups apart, the researchers used a discovery cohort of 90 to 100 patients, made up of 40 to 45 with Graves' ophthalmopathy and 57 with stable Graves' hyperthyroidism. Prospective prediction of ophthalmopathy was tested in an independent validation cohort consisting of 18 hyperthyroidism patients and some 15 patients who later progressed to ophthalmopathy.

Here is what the overall study found, with its caveats: No statistical method was used to set the sample size in advance, and investigators knew the group allocation. In validation, progression to ophthalmopathy was predicted by the model with 70.59% sensitivity and 72% to 85% specificity, a median of approximately 7.1 months before onset. Blood samples also contained most of the expanded thyroid clonotypes (frequency above 0.001), which suggests that blood repertoires may reflect thyroid immune responses. A model built on a 13 V-J signature distinguished ophthalmopathy from stable hyperthyroidism, reaching 85% to 90% sensitivity and 81% to 83% specificity in cross-validation and 80%/75% in testing.

The CDR3, from cysteine to phenylalanine, totals 14 residues. Only the CDR3 DNA stays, 42 bases, in frame from base 1. Trimming removed 3 bases from V and 4 bases from J; the gene matches leave 1 base unexplained. From a lookup of the germline V gene, CDR1 and CDR2 are MDHEN and SYDVKM. The clonotype was recovered from a woman aged 50 to 60 with Graves' ophthalmopathy. Source material: blood. The V and J segments used are TRBV28 and TRBJ2-7; 12 central bases correspond to TRBD2. The sequence in DNA is TGTGCCAGCAGTTTTACTAGCGGGAGGTACGAGCAGTACTTC. It encodes CASSFTSGRYEQYF. Supplemented by the reference TRBV28 and TRBJ2-7 proteins around the CDR3, the complete variable domain is DVKVTQSSRYLVKRTGEKVFLECVQDMDHENMFWYRQDPGLGLRLIYFSYDVKMKEKGDIPEGYSVSREKKERFSLILESASTNQTSMYLCASSFTSGRYEQYFGPGTRLTVT.